The 10 T cell receptor beta chains below come from one sample, sequenced in a study of blood T cells in healthy people across ages (dated by TCRdb to between 2014 and 2016). Library preparation employed 5' RACE. The run used an Illumina HiSeq 2500. A second PCR of about 6 to 11 cycles was performed with a sample-barcoded 5' primer and a J-beta primer mix. The public sequencing data were trimmed at Q25 with fastp and processed into clonotypes with MiXCR by TCRdb, which kept only in-frame beta chains. Each CDR3 protein appears once, grouped with its most common genes and DNA. Within this sample are a few hundred thousand distinct CDR3 sequences, with 27% of them counted one time only. In total, the top ten clones hold around 20% of the sample. Input material: blood. These TCRs come from a woman in her 70s in good health.

The CDR3 bases are TGTGCCAGCTCACCGTCCAGCTCCTATGGCTACACCTTC. It specifies CASSPSSSYGYTF. The V gene is TRBV6-6, the J gene TRBJ1-2; D is ambiguous. CDR1 and CDR2 from the germline V gene are MNHNY and SVGAGI (reference sequence). V was pared by 8 bases and J by 4 bases, with 14 bases between. The CDR3 loop spans 13 amino acids.

As regards this clonotype: At one boundary the junction diverges from the germline segment, which might be a read error. V is TRBV29-1 and J is TRBJ2-2; 10 bases line up with TRBD1. CDR1 is SQVTM and CDR2 is ANQGSEA in the germline V gene. This CDR3 is built from 15 residues. Here the CDR3 reads CSGHRDRGGTGELFF. In DNA, the CDR3 is TGTAGCGGTCACCGGGACAGGGGAGGTACCGGGGAGCTGTTTTTT.

In this sample, this clonotype turned up a few times. J is TRBJ2-4 and V is TRBV4-3, with D perhaps matching TRBD1 or TRBD2 (6 bases each). The CDR3 loop spans 13 amino acids. Germline assignment: CDR1 LGHNA and CDR2 YSLEER. The V and J ends lost 0 bases and 8 bases respectively, with 8 bases between them. The CDR3: CASSQERGDIQYF. CDR3 sequence (DNA): TGCGCCAGCAGCCAAGAGAGGGGGGACATTCAGTACTTC.

The rearrangement links TRBV7-2 to TRBJ2-1, with D unclear. CDR3 size: 16 residues. The V gene's germline CDR1 is SGHTA and CDR2 FQGNSA. V gave up 1 base and J gave up 3 bases, with 13 bases separating them. The CDR3 is CASSLDPVTVYNEQFF. In nucleotides, the CDR3 is TGTGCCAGCAGCTTAGACCCAGTAACCGTCTACAATGAGCAGTTCTTC. The full variable domain, its missing parts supplied by reference TRBV7-2 and TRBJ2-1, is GAGVSQSPSNKVTEKGKDVELRCDPISGHTALYWYRQSLGQGLEFLIYFQGNSAPDKSGLPSDRFSAERTGGSVSTLTIQRTQQEDSAVYLCASSLDPVTVYNEQFFGPGTRLTVL.

The chain joins TRBV20-1 to TRBJ1-2; D gene unclear. V lost 3 bases and J 0 bases, leaving 11 bases between the germline ends. This CDR3 is 14 amino acids long. CDR1 is DFQATT, CDR2 SNEGSKA, per germline (reference sequence). CDR3 sequence: CSASELTANYGYTF. Written as DNA, the CDR3 is TGCAGTGCTAGTGAACTCACGGCTAACTATGGCTACACCTTC.

In its sample, this clonotype was seen a few times. J is TRBJ2-3 and V is TRBV6-2 or TRBV6-3; 11 bases match TRBD2. This CDR3 is 17 amino acids long. The V gene's germline CDR1 is MNHEY and CDR2 SVGEGT. Losses at the gene ends were 2 bases for V and 2 bases for J; bases not matched to a gene: 6. As DNA, the CDR3 is TGTGCCAGCAGTTACCGGGCTAGCGGGGGGCCCACAGATACGCAGTATTTT. Amino acid sequence: CASSYRASGGPTDTQYF.

The chain recombines TRBV7-3 with TRBJ1-2; TRBD1 matches 7 bases. Germline CDR1 is SGHTA and CDR2 is FQGTGA. This CDR3 has 13 residues. J lost 7 bases, V lost 5 bases, and 7 bases had no gene match. CDR3 DNA: TGTGCCAGCAGCCTAGACAGGGAAGGTGGCTACACCTTC. It specifies CASSLDREGGYTF. The full variable domain, with the rest looked up from reference TRBV7-3 and TRBJ1-2, is GAGVSQTPSNKVTEKGKYVELRCDPISGHTALYWYRQSLGQGPEFLIYFQGTGAADDSGLPNDRFFAVRPEGSVSTLKIQRTERGDSAVYLCASSLDREGGYTFGSGTRLTVV.

This clonotype was found many times. The V call is TRBV28, the J call TRBJ1-2; D not certain. This CDR3 contains 13 residues. Trimming shortened V by 9 bases and J by 7 bases, and 18 bases separated the two germline ends. CDR1 MDHEN and CDR2 SYDVKM come from the germline V gene. The CDR3 region is CASQTGPSFGYTF. The CDR3 bases are TGTGCCAGTCAGACCGGGCCTTCTTTTGGCTACACCTTC.

The genes are TRBV12-3 or TRBV12-4 and TRBJ1-2; D call uncertain. The CDR3 totals 13 residues. The V gene lost 6 bases and the J gene lost 7 bases, with 15 bases spanning the gap. The CDR3 loop is CASRPGLEAGYTF. As DNA, the CDR3 is TGTGCCAGCAGACCTGGACTGGAGGCTGGCTACACCTTC.

In its sample, this clonotype was seen a few times. The CDR3 protein is CAGGAGNRNEQFF. CDR3 nucleotides: TGTGCCGGGGGGGCAGGGAATAGAAATGAGCAGTTCTTC. The chain combines TRBV11-3 with TRBJ2-1, with D possibly matching TRBD2 (7 bases). The germline CDR1 and CDR2 sequences are SGHNT and YENEEA. Trimming took 11 bases from V and 7 from J, leaving 18 bases between them. This CDR3 comprises 13 residues.